Described below is a single T cell receptor beta chain sequence and its context. The data derive from a study of blood T cell repertoires in COVID-19. Background on the study: Specimens from acute and convalescent COVID-19 originated in the United States, Italy and Spain. PBMCs, B-cell-depleted T cells, or T cells were the source of the cDNA or gDNA that made up the material.

Measured with immunoSEQ multiplex PCR; TCRdb has only the in-frame clones, and not every one. Of about 150,000 clones listed, approximately 91% are singletons. In germline, CDR1 is LGHDT, CDR2 YNNKEL (reference sequence). The V and J ends lost 5 bases and 5 bases respectively, with 18 bases between them. The CDR3 length is 16 residues. The sequenced material came from peripheral blood. The chain links TRBV3-1 (or the pseudogene TRBV3-2) to TRBJ2-2; D gene unclear. The source is a man aged 18 to 30 with COVID-19, enrolled during active disease. CDR3 protein: CASSTRLPIATGELFF. In nucleotides, the CDR3 is TGTGCCAGCAGCACGAGATTACCCATAGCAACCGGGGAGCTGTTTTTT.